This T cell receptor (beta chain) was sequenced during a study of glioma-infiltrating T cells after dendritic cell vaccination. Time point specified: after dendritic cell vaccination, including at tumor progression/relapse. This CDR3 contains 12 residues. From germline, CDR1 is MNHNY and CDR2 SVGAGI (reference sequence). With V trimmed by 10 bases and J by 8 bases, 8 bases remained unmatched. Using immunoSEQ multiplex PCR, the repertoire was profiled, and TCRdb retains in-frame clones only, with some absent. The sample lists more than 70,000 clones; roughly 87% were seen once. The receptor comes from a human donor with glioblastoma. V is TRBV6-6 and J is TRBJ2-1; 7 bases fit TRBD2. The sample was blood, taken after dendritic cell vaccination. The CDR3 loop is CAISRGVDEQFF. The CDR3 region has the DNA TGTGCCATATCTCGGGGGGTAGATGAGCAGTTCTTC.